A selection of T cell receptor beta chains follows, all from one sample in a study of shared clonotypes between healthy human individuals. The table came from immunoSEQ multiplex PCR; TCRdb's copy has only in-frame clones and leaves some out. The sample lists about 79,000 clones, 62% occurring once. Material for sequencing was memory CD8+ T cells sorted from blood. The receptor set was obtained from a man aged 25-45 years in good health. Both conserved end residues are part of each CDR3. Fields, in order: J gene, D gene, V gene, clone size, CDR3 protein, CDR3 DNA. D genes are given only for firm matches. Not every row has a clone size; where given, it reads once, few, many or a size class.

J: TRBJ2-5; D: TRBD2; V: TRBV10-2; size: -; CDR3: CASSDSGRALETQYF; DNA: TGCGCCAGCAGTGATAGCGGGAGGGCCCTAGAGACCCAGTACTTC
J: TRBJ2-2; D: TRBD1; V: TRBV19; size: -; CDR3: CASRTPGQGNTGELFF; DNA: TGTGCCAGTAGGACACCGGGACAGGGAAACACCGGGGAGCTGTTTTTT
J: TRBJ2-1; D: -; V: TRBV25-1; size: once; CDR3: CASSESIESLFYNEQFF; DNA: TGTGCCAGCAGTGAATCAATAGAAAGCTTATTCTACAATGAGCAGTTCTTC
J: TRBJ2-2; D: -; V: TRBV29-1; size: few; CDR3: CSVDLGPDTGELFF; DNA: TGCAGCGTTGACCTGGGGCCCGACACCGGGGAGCTGTTTTTT
J: TRBJ2-7; D: TRBD1; V: TRBV27; size: -; CDR3: CASSPHKKTGIEQYF; DNA: TGTGCCAGCAGCCCCCATAAGAAGACAGGGATCGAGCAGTACTTC
J: TRBJ2-2; D: -; V: TRBV4-3; size: once; CDR3: CASSQAAGDYTGELFF; DNA: TGCGCCAGCAGCCAAGCAGCAGGGGACTACACCGGGGAGCTGTTTTTT
J: TRBJ2-3; D: TRBD2; V: TRBV7-6; size: -; CDR3: CASSLQRAGVSYSVTDTQYF; DNA: TGTGCCAGCAGCTTACAGCGAGCGGGAGTTTCCTACTCAGTCACAGATACGCAGTATTTT
J: TRBJ2-3; D: TRBD2; V: TRBV7-6; size: -; CDR3: CASSLGAGGSDTQYF; DNA: TGTGCCAGCAGCTTAGGCGCGGGAGGGTCAGATACGCAGTATTTT
J: TRBJ2-7; D: TRBD1; V: TRBV29-1; size: -; CDR3: CSVAGQGAPQVVSYEQYF; DNA: TGCAGCGTTGCAGGACAGGGGGCGCCTCAAGTAGTTTCCTACGAGCAGTACTTC
J: TRBJ1-1; D: -; V: TRBV5-1; size: -; CDR3: CASSLGLNTEAFF; DNA: TGCGCCAGCAGCTTGGGACTTAACACTGAAGCTTTCTTT
J: TRBJ2-2; D: -; V: TRBV27; size: -; CDR3: CASSLFGQGANTGELFF; DNA: TGTGCCAGCAGTTTATTTGGGCAGGGCGCGAACACCGGGGAGCTGTTTTTT
J: TRBJ2-3; D: TRBD2; V: TRBV6-5; size: -; CDR3: CASSYSSGLVTDTQYF; DNA: TGTGCCAGCAGTTACTCCTCGGGACTAGTCACAGATACGCAGTATTTT
J: TRBJ2-3; D: TRBD1; V: TRBV4-1; size: -; CDR3: CASSATGGGDTQYF; DNA: TGCGCCAGCAGCGCCACAGGGGGCGGCGATACGCAGTATTTT
J: TRBJ1-1; D: -; V: TRBV28; size: -; CDR3: CASSLFQGSTEAFF; DNA: TGTGCCAGCAGTTTATTCCAGGGGTCGACTGAAGCTTTCTTT
J: TRBJ1-1; D: -; V: TRBV5-6; size: once; CDR3: CASSLARVEAFF; DNA: TGTGCCAGCAGCTTGGCCAGAGTTGAAGCTTTCTTT
J: TRBJ2-7; D: -; V: TRBV11-2; size: -; CDR3: CASSRGPDAYEQYF; DNA: TGTGCCAGCAGCCGCGGACCGGACGCCTACGAGCAGTACTTC
J: TRBJ2-2; D: TRBD2; V: TRBV6-5; size: few; CDR3: CASSYLTSGRPGELFF; DNA: TGTGCCAGCAGTTACCTGACTAGCGGGAGACCCGGGGAGCTGTTTTTT
J: TRBJ1-5; D: -; V: TRBV5-7; size: -; CDR3: CASSFRRQNNQPQHF; DNA: TGTGCCAGCAGCTTCAGGCGACAGAACAATCAGCCCCAGCATTTT
J: TRBJ2-2; D: TRBD1; V: TRBV9; size: -; CDR3: CASSVGTGGDTGELFF; DNA: TGTGCCAGCAGCGTAGGCACAGGGGGTGACACCGGGGAGCTGTTTTTT
J: TRBJ2-1; D: TRBD2; V: TRBV2; size: many; CDR3: CASSDKGTSGSNEQFF; DNA: TGTGCCAGCAGTGATAAAGGGACTAGCGGGAGTAATGAGCAGTTCTTC
J: TRBJ2-1; D: TRBD2; V: TRBV4-2; size: -; CDR3: CASSQDWTSGSLDEQFF; DNA: TGTGCCAGCAGCCAAGATTGGACTAGCGGGAGCTTGGATGAGCAGTTCTTC
J: TRBJ2-7; D: TRBD2; V: TRBV29-1; size: -; CDR3: CSVFLTSGRYEQYF; DNA: TGCAGTGTCTTTTTGACTAGCGGGAGGTACGAGCAGTACTTC
J: TRBJ2-7; D: TRBD2; V: TRBV30; size: -; CDR3: CAWSHGLAGVDEQYF; DNA: TGTGCCTGGAGTCACGGACTAGCGGGAGTTGACGAGCAGTACTTC
J: TRBJ2-6; D: -; V: TRBV23-1; size: -; CDR3: CASSALAQQSRANVLTF; DNA: TGCGCCAGCAGTGCCCTCGCGCAACAAAGTCGGGCCAACGTCCTGACTTTC
J: TRBJ2-1; D: -; V: TRBV4-3; size: -; CDR3: CASSQDIRRGSYNEQFF; DNA: TGCGCCAGCAGCCAAGATATTCGGAGGGGCTCCTACAATGAGCAGTTCTTC
J: TRBJ2-7; D: -; V: TRBV9; size: -; CDR3: CASSVGQGTYEQYF; DNA: TGTGCCAGCAGCGTAGGTCAGGGCACCTACGAGCAGTACTTC
J: TRBJ2-7; D: -; V: TRBV7-9; size: -; CDR3: CASSLNEDRYPFYEQYF; DNA: TGTGCCAGCAGCCTTAATGAGGATCGATACCCGTTCTACGAGCAGTACTTC
J: TRBJ2-5; D: -; V: TRBV11-3; size: -; CDR3: CASSALAVGTQYF; DNA: TGTGCCAGCAGCGCCCTTGCAGTCGGGACCCAGTACTTC
J: TRBJ2-7; D: -; V: TRBV6-1; size: few; CDR3: CASSEFGGPRPYEQYF; DNA: TGTGCCAGCAGTGAATTCGGAGGGCCTAGGCCCTACGAGCAGTACTTC
J: TRBJ1-2; D: TRBD1; V: TRBV15; size: few; CDR3: CATSDRTGGHYGYTF; DNA: TGTGCCACCAGCGACCGGACAGGGGGCCACTATGGCTACACCTTC
J: TRBJ2-2; D: -; V: TRBV27; size: many; CDR3: CASSLSLSGEELFF; DNA: TGTGCCAGCAGTTTATCTCTTTCGGGCGAGGAGCTGTTTTTT
J: TRBJ2-1; D: -; V: TRBV27; size: -; CDR3: CASSLYNEQFF; DNA: TGTGCCAGCAGTTTATACAATGAGCAGTTCTTC
J: TRBJ1-1; D: -; V: TRBV7-8; size: many; CDR3: CASSFTLRLDTEAFF; DNA: TGTGCCAGCAGCTTTACCTTACGACTCGACACTGAAGCTTTCTTT
J: TRBJ2-1; D: TRBD2; V: TRBV4-1; size: many; CDR3: CASSHRVAGGPNEQFF; DNA: TGCGCCAGCAGCCATCGAGTAGCGGGAGGGCCAAATGAGCAGTTCTTC
J: TRBJ2-5; D: -; V: TRBV5-5; size: -; CDR3: CASSSIGEETQYF; DNA: TGTGCCAGCAGCAGTATAGGGGAAGAGACCCAGTACTTC
J: TRBJ2-7; D: TRBD2; V: TRBV7-7; size: -; CDR3: CASSLRLADFHEQYF; DNA: TGTGCCAGCAGCTTGCGACTAGCGGACTTCCACGAGCAGTACTTC
J: TRBJ2-2; D: -; V: TRBV5-1; size: few; CDR3: CASSLSPGELFF; DNA: TGCGCCAGCAGCTTGAGTCCCGGGGAGCTGTTTTTT
J: TRBJ2-1; D: -; V: TRBV7-2; size: -; CDR3: CASSPPTYNEQFF; DNA: TGTGCCAGCAGCCCCCCTACCTACAATGAGCAGTTCTTC
J: TRBJ2-1; D: -; V: TRBV14; size: -; CDR3: CASSLRPNNEQFF; DNA: TGTGCCAGCAGCCTCCGACCCAACAATGAGCAGTTCTTC
J: TRBJ1-5; D: -; V: TRBV6-1; size: -; CDR3: CASSEEGEHQPQHF; DNA: TGTGCCAGCAGTGAAGAGGGAGAACATCAGCCCCAGCATTTT
J: TRBJ2-1; D: TRBD2; V: TRBV7-9; size: once; CDR3: CASSLVAGENEQFF; DNA: TGTGCCAGCAGCTTAGTAGCGGGGGAAAATGAGCAGTTCTTC
J: TRBJ2-7; D: -; V: TRBV27; size: -; CDR3: CARTRTANSYEQYF; DNA: TGTGCCAGGACCCGGACAGCCAACTCCTACGAGCAGTACTTC
J: TRBJ2-3; D: -; V: TRBV7-8; size: -; CDR3: CASSLSGGLSTDTQYF; DNA: TGTGCCAGCAGCTTAAGCGGAGGCTTGAGCACAGATACGCAGTATTTT
J: TRBJ2-6; D: TRBD1; V: TRBV5-5; size: -; CDR3: CASSVDRAGANVLTF; DNA: TGTGCCAGCAGCGTGGACAGGGCGGGGGCCAACGTCCTGACTTTC
J: TRBJ2-3; D: TRBD2; V: TRBV7-3; size: -; CDR3: CASSLGTSEADTQYF; DNA: TGTGCCAGCAGCTTAGGGACTAGCGAGGCAGATACGCAGTATTTT
J: TRBJ2-7; D: -; V: TRBV6-5; size: many; CDR3: CASGPNSYEQYF; DNA: TGTGCCAGCGGCCCGAACTCCTACGAGCAGTACTTC
J: TRBJ2-1; D: -; V: TRBV28; size: -; CDR3: CASSLTWGEQFF; DNA: TGTGCCAGCAGTTTAACGTGGGGTGAGCAGTTCTTC
J: TRBJ1-2; D: -; V: TRBV11-2; size: -; CDR3: CASSLGVGENYYGYTF; DNA: TGTGCCAGCAGCTTAGGTGTCGGGGAGAACTACTATGGCTACACCTTC
J: TRBJ1-5; D: TRBD1; V: TRBV11-3; size: -; CDR3: CASSIDGQGGDQPQHF; DNA: TGTGCCAGCAGCATTGACGGACAGGGAGGGGATCAGCCCCAGCATTTT
J: TRBJ2-1; D: TRBD2; V: TRBV15; size: many; CDR3: CATSSPWEGGRGPVNEQFF; DNA: TGTGCCACCAGCAGCCCCTGGGAGGGCGGGAGAGGCCCAGTTAATGAGCAGTTCTTC
J: TRBJ1-2; D: -; V: TRBV29-1; size: -; CDR3: CSVAVSGADGYTF; DNA: TGCAGCGTTGCGGTTTCAGGGGCCGATGGCTACACCTTC
J: TRBJ2-4; D: TRBD2; V: TRBV7-3; size: few; CDR3: CASSLTSGNIQYF; DNA: TGTGCCAGCAGCTTGACTAGCGGGAACATTCAGTACTTC
J: TRBJ1-2; D: -; V: TRBV25-1; size: -; CDR3: CASSESSGGTGYTF; DNA: TGTGCCAGCAGTGAATCTTCCGGGGGCACTGGCTACACCTTC
J: TRBJ2-1; D: TRBD1; V: TRBV19; size: few; CDR3: CASTRQGYHNEQFF; DNA: TGTGCCAGCACCAGACAGGGTTACCACAATGAGCAGTTCTTC
J: TRBJ2-2; D: TRBD2; V: TRBV5-1; size: -; CDR3: CASSPSLADGTGELFF; DNA: TGCGCCAGCAGCCCATCACTAGCGGACGGCACCGGGGAGCTGTTTTTT
J: TRBJ2-7; D: -; V: TRBV7-9; size: -; CDR3: CASSSTEGLRSYEQYF; DNA: TGTGCCAGCAGCTCTACGGAGGGACTGCGATCCTACGAGCAGTACTTC